One sample yielded the 27 T cell receptor beta chains listed below, sequenced in a study of OX40 agonist ivuxolimab in advanced cancers. Only in-frame clones appear in the TCRdb table, and some are missing; sequencing was by immunoSEQ multiplex PCR. The sample records 15,000 to 20,000 clones, around 90% being singletons. The input for sequencing was CD4+ or CD8+ T cells sorted from blood, taken in a trial of the OX40 agonist ivuxolimab. The receptors were gathered from an adult with an advanced solid tumor such as melanoma, head and neck, liver or kidney cancer.

This clone was detected only a few times. CDR3 sequence reads: CAISDPSGRKETQYF. The CDR3 DNA follows: TGTGCCATCAGTGATCCTAGCGGGAGAAAAGAGACCCAGTACTTC. The V gene is TRBV10-3, the J gene TRBJ2-5, with 10 nucleotides matching TRBD2. This CDR3 is built from 15 residues. Germline values: CDR1 ENHRY, CDR2 SYGVKD. V trimming: 3 bases; J trimming: 3 bases; junction bases outside the gene matches: 4.

The V gene is TRBV19, the J gene TRBJ2-7; no firm D call. Looked up from germline, CDR1 is LNHDA and CDR2 is SQIVND (reference sequence). Trimming stripped 6 bases from V and 1 base from J, with 13 bases between. The CDR3 is made up of 14 amino acids. CDR3 protein: CASSLSGESYEQYF. In DNA, the CDR3 is TGTGCCAGTAGCCTCTCTGGGGAATCCTACGAGCAGTACTTC.

The chain couples TRBV7-9 to TRBJ2-3; possible D gene TRBD1, 6 bases. Germline CDR1 reads SEHNR; CDR2 reads FQNEAQ (reference sequence). The V end was cut by 0 bases, the J end by 1 base, with 11 bases between. The CDR3 contains 16 residues. CDR3 residues: CASSLAGGGGTDTQYF. The CDR3 region has the DNA TGTGCCAGCAGCTTAGCCGGTGGGGGCGGCACAGATACGCAGTATTTT.

As DNA, the CDR3 is TGTGCCAGCAGCCCCGGGACGGCCTACGAGCAGTACTTC. As protein: CASSPGTAYEQYF. This chain links TRBV5-4 with TRBJ2-7; D is tentatively TRBD1 or TRBD2 (5 bases each). This CDR3 spans 13 amino acids. Germline loops: CDR1 SGHNT, CDR2 YYREEE (reference sequence). Trimming removed 4 bases from V and 2 bases from J, with 10 bases in between.

The V and J genes are TRBV9 and TRBJ1-4; D is undetermined. The ends were cut back, 0 bases at V and 8 bases at J, with 11 bases in the middle. The CDR3 length is 14 residues. The germline V gene has CDR1 SGDLS and CDR2 YYNGEE. CDR3 coding DNA: TGTGCCAGCAGCGTAGGTCCCGGCGGGGAAAAACTGTTTTTT. The encoded protein is CASSVGPGGEKLFF.

The chain has TRBV28 and TRBJ2-7; 9 bases fit TRBD1. CDR3 length: 15 residues. Trimming at V came to 3 bases and at J to 2 bases, leaving 5 bases not matched to a gene. CDR1 is MDHEN, CDR2 SYDVKM, per germline. The CDR3 region has the DNA TGTGCCAGCAGTTTGGGGACAGGGTCTCCCTACGAGCAGTACTTC. Translation: CASSLGTGSPYEQYF.

A single count supports this clone. The rearrangement uses TRBV19 and TRBJ1-1, with D unclear. The V and J ends lost 3 bases and 6 bases respectively, with 8 bases between them. Germline CDR1 reads LNHDA; CDR2 reads SQIVND (reference sequence). This CDR3 has 12 residues. The CDR3 region is CASSIPGSEAFF. DNA of the CDR3: TGTGCCAGTAGTATTCCGGGGTCTGAAGCTTTCTTT.

The V gene is TRBV11-2, the J gene TRBJ2-1; 15 bases align to TRBD2. The CDR3 totals 19 residues. Unmatched junction bases numbered 14, after V lost 5 bases and J lost 6 bases. CDR1 SGHAT and CDR2 FQNNGV come from the germline V gene. The CDR3, as DNA: TGTGCCAGCAGCGCATACCCCGGGACTAGCGGGAGGTTACCCAATGAGCAGTTCTTC. This codes for CASSAYPGTSGRLPNEQFF.

This chain uses TRBV28 with TRBJ2-7, with 7 positions matching TRBD2. In germline, CDR1 is MDHEN, CDR2 SYDVKM. This CDR3 is built from 17 residues. Germline trimming cut 3 bases from V and 5 bases from J; bases unmatched to any gene: 16. The CDR3 sequence: CASSFAVGAGVGDEQYF. CDR3 coding DNA: TGTGCCAGCAGTTTTGCCGTCGGGGCGGGAGTGGGAGACGAGCAGTACTTC.

The V call is TRBV14, the J call TRBJ1-1; D is perhaps TRBD1 (6 bases). V shed 3 bases and J shed 3 bases, with 17 bases lying between them. CDR1 and CDR2 from the germline V gene are SGHDN and FVKESK. The CDR3 spans 16 residues. The CDR3 spells CASSQGASLRDTEAFF. The CDR3 DNA follows: TGTGCCAGCAGCCAGGGGGCCTCTCTGAGGGACACTGAAGCTTTCTTT.

The DNA for the CDR3 is TGTGCCACCAAGGGGACTAGCGGGGGGACTGGCGGGGAGCTGTTTTTT. Translated, it gives CATKGTSGGTGGELFF. This chain connects TRBV27 to TRBJ2-2; 15 positions match TRBD2. V dropped 10 bases and J dropped 7; count of bases not matched to a gene: 10. The germline V gene encodes CDR1 MNHEY and CDR2 SMNVEV (reference sequence). The CDR3 is 16 residues long.

This chain uses TRBV7-9 with TRBJ2-7; 10 bases are a match to TRBD1. The germline CDR1 and CDR2 sequences are SEHNR and FQNEAQ (reference sequence). The CDR3 is 16 residues long. V gave up 2 bases and J gave up 2 bases; unmatched junction bases: 6. The CDR3 spells CASSLSTGTGAYEQYF. The CDR3 bases are TGTGCCAGCAGCTTATCGACCGGGACAGGGGCCTACGAGCAGTACTTC.

V gene TRBV19 combines with J gene TRBJ2-7; weak D call: TRBD2 (5 bases). The CDR3 is made up of 13 amino acids. In germline, CDR1 is LNHDA, CDR2 SQIVND (reference sequence). V was cut by 2 bases and J by 4 bases, with 9 bases left in between. The CDR3 region has the DNA TGTGCCAGTAGTATAACTACTAGATACGAGCAGTACTTC. This translates into CASSITTRYEQYF.

V is TRBV19 and J is TRBJ2-5; the D gene is possibly TRBD1 (6 bases). CDR3 length: 15 residues. V was clipped by 6 bases and J by 2 bases, with 16 bases between them. Germline CDR1 LNHDA, CDR2 SQIVND (reference sequence). CDR3 coding DNA: TGTGCCAGTAGGGCCGCGTATAGGGGGCAAGAGACCCAGTACTTC. Its protein is CASRAAYRGQETQYF.

The chain's CDR3 is CASSPLGQLNYGYTF. The CDR3 nucleotides are TGCGCCAGCAGCCCACTGGGACAGCTTAACTATGGCTACACCTTC. The chain combines TRBV4-3 with TRBJ1-2; 7 bases fit TRBD1. Germline lookup yields CDR1 LGHNA and CDR2 YSLEER. V lost 4 bases, J lost 1 base, and 6 bases stayed unmatched. The CDR3 runs to 15 residues.

The genes are TRBV4-1 and TRBJ2-7, with D unclear. V was shortened by 1 base and J by 5 bases, with 12 bases between the two germline ends. Germline loops: CDR1 MGHRA, CDR2 YSYEKL. The CDR3 is made up of 14 amino acids. The CDR3 DNA follows: TGCGCCAGCAGCCAAGCAATGGGGTTAAACGAGCAGTACTTC. Amino acid sequence: CASSQAMGLNEQYF.

This chain links TRBV4-1 with TRBJ2-7; D is unresolved. Germline V gene sequence: CDR1 MGHRA, CDR2 YSYEKL. The CDR3 spans 16 residues. V gave up 0 bases and J gave up 0 bases, with 12 bases separating them. CDR3 coding DNA: TGCGCCAGCAGCCAAGATCACCCGGGTAGCTCCTACGAGCAGTACTTC. Translating gives CASSQDHPGSSYEQYF.

The genes are TRBV6-5 and TRBJ2-7; unclear D gene. Trimming removed 8 bases from V and 3 bases from J, with 11 bases in between. Germline-derived CDR1 and CDR2 are MNHEY and SVGAGI. This CDR3 region has 12 residues. The CDR3 DNA is TGTGCCAGCGGGAAGCTTGTCTACGAGCAGTACTTC. Residues: CASGKLVYEQYF.

The chain employs TRBV5-6 and TRBJ2-1; 12 bases map to TRBD1. The CDR3 consists of 15 residues. CDR1 and CDR2 (germline): SGHDT, YYEEEE. Losses at the gene ends were 7 bases for V and 7 bases for J; bases not matched to a gene: 9. This chain's CDR3 is CASRLGQGAFNEQFF. CDR3 bases: TGTGCCAGCCGTCTGGGACAGGGGGCGTTTAATGAGCAGTTCTTC.

The rearrangement joins TRBV9 to TRBJ1-3; tentatively, D is TRBD1 (6 bases). Germline assignment: CDR1 SGDLS and CDR2 YYNGEE. V shed 4 bases and J shed 2 bases, with 13 bases lying between them. The CDR3 length is 15 residues. The CDR3 nucleotides read TGTGCCAGCAGCAAACAGGGAGGCCCTGGAAACACCATATATTTT. This sequence encodes CASSKQGGPGNTIYF.

The chain couples TRBV11-2 to TRBJ2-3; 10 bases align to TRBD2. Germline V CDR1 and CDR2: SGHAT, FQNNGV. V lost 1 base and J lost 6; bases outside the gene matches: 7. This CDR3 has 16 amino acids. The CDR3, as DNA: TGTGCCAGCAGCTTAGGAACTAGCGGGAACGGGGATACGCAGTATTTT. Its translation: CASSLGTSGNGDTQYF.

The chain employs TRBV2 and TRBJ1-1, with D hard to call. V was trimmed by 6 bases and J by 13 bases, leaving 18 bases between them. The CDR3 totals 12 residues. Germline V gene lookup returns CDR1 SNHLY and CDR2 FYNNEI. The CDR3 spells CASSPEAVTGFF. The CDR3 DNA reads TGTGCCAGCAGCCCCGAGGCGGTTACGGGTTTCTTT.

This chain uses TRBV27 with TRBJ1-2; tentatively, D is TRBD1 (6 bases). This CDR3 contains 15 residues. CDR1 is MNHEY and CDR2 is SMNVEV in the germline V gene (reference sequence). Trimming took 4 bases from V and 1 from J, leaving 13 bases between them. The CDR3 nucleotides are TGTGCCAGCAGTTCCTGGATCAGGGGTAACTATGGCTACACCTTC. This gives the protein CASSSWIRGNYGYTF.

The chain uses TRBV11-2 and TRBJ1-1, with 7 bases fitting TRBD1. This CDR3 is built from 15 residues. CDR1 and CDR2 (germline): SGHAT, FQNNGV. Trimming cost V 5 bases and J 0 bases; bases outside gene matches: 6. CDR3 residues: CASSPGTDLNTEAFF. CDR3 bases: TGTGCCAGCAGCCCCGGGACAGACCTGAACACTGAAGCTTTCTTT.

V is TRBV15 and J is TRBJ2-7; 7 nucleotides agree with TRBD1. Germline CDR1 and CDR2: LNHNV and YYDKDF (reference sequence). J gave up 1 base and V 3 bases, and 0 bases lay outside the gene matches. This CDR3 spans 13 amino acids. The CDR3 nucleotides read TGTGCCACCAGCAGGACAGGGTCCTACGAGCAGTACTTC. Protein: CATSRTGSYEQYF.

The chain recombines TRBV28 with TRBJ1-5, with D uncertain. Germline lookup yields CDR1 MDHEN and CDR2 SYDVKM. CDR3 length equals 15 residues. Trimming shortened V by 7 bases and J by 3 bases, and 16 bases separated the two germline ends. The CDR3: CASTRREQYNQPQHF. In DNA form, the CDR3 reads TGTGCCAGCACCCGCCGGGAGCAATACAATCAGCCCCAGCATTTT.

This clone was recorded once. The chain uses TRBV7-9 and TRBJ2-3; 7 bases fit TRBD1. After removal of 2 bases from V and 4 bases from J, the junction contained 12 bases not matched to a gene. This CDR3 spans 17 amino acids. Germline V gene sequence: CDR1 SEHNR, CDR2 FQNEAQ (reference sequence). DNA of the CDR3: TGTGCCAGCAGCTTACCGGCGACAGGGCCCCCGTCAGATACGCAGTATTTT. This codes for CASSLPATGPPSDTQYF.